This T cell receptor beta chain was recorded in a study of identifying expanded T cells in peripheral blood. Study-wide results and caveats: About 1.2 clones differed between technical replicates, versus approximately 16 and 19 over time. Clone count variance between roughly two-week samples rose with total template count.

As regards this clone: Its specificity is unknown.

Germline CDR1 reads MNHEY; CDR2 reads SVGAGI. The ends were cut back, 0 bases at V and 2 bases at J, with 8 bases in the middle. CDR3 length: 14 residues. Collection occurred without any documented infections or immune events in donors. Using immunoSEQ multiplex PCR, the repertoire was profiled, and TCRdb retains in-frame clones only, with some absent. The data contain some 81,000 clones, roughly 86% of them singletons. The sample consisted of blood. The receptor was derived from a person between 18 and 75 years old in good health. V is TRBV6-5 and J is TRBJ2-7, with TRBD1 as a possible D gene (5 bases). The CDR3 loop is CASSYSSGPYEQYF. The CDR3 bases are TGTGCCAGCAGTTACTCATCAGGGCCCTACGAGCAGTACTTC.